Listed below are T cell receptor beta chains from one sample, sequenced in a study of blood T cell repertoires in COVID-19. Here immunoSEQ multiplex PCR was the method, and the copy in TCRdb shows in-frame clones only, minus some. The table has 200,000 to 250,000 clones, more than 80% seen once. What was sequenced was peripheral blood. Source of these receptors: a man aged 30 to 45 with COVID-19, enrolled during active disease. CDR3s include the opening cysteine and the closing phenylalanine or tryptophan. D genes are given only for firm matches. Part of the rows lack a size; the others show once, few, many or a class for expanded clones.

NA few TRBJ1-6 TRBV4-1 TGCGCCAGCAGCCAGGGGAGACACCACTATAATTCACCCCTCCACTTT CASSQGRHHYNSPLHF
NA many TRBJ1-2 TRBV5-4 TGTGCCAGCAGCTTGAACGGAAGGGGACTAAACTATGGCTACACCTTC CASSLNGRGLNYGYTF
NA NA TRBJ2-7 TRBV7-9 TGTGCCAGCAGCCCTGGGGCCTCCTACGAGCAGTACTTC CASSPGASYEQYF
NA NA TRBJ2-5 TRBV7-3 TGTGCCAGCAGCCTTCCCGGGAGGGGGCGGGCAGGAGAGACCCAGTACTTC CASSLPGRGRAGETQYF
NA NA TRBJ1-2 TRBV6-5 TGTGCCAGCAGTTACTCGGCAGGGTTAGGCTACACCTTC CASSYSAGLGYTF
TRBD2 once TRBJ2-1 TRBV27 TGTGCCAGCAGTTTGCCGGGACTAGCGGGCCGCTCCTACAATGAGCAGTTCTTC CASSLPGLAGRSYNEQFF
TRBD1 NA TRBJ1-1 TRBV6-6 TGTGCCAGCAGTTTACTGGGACAGGCGGGGTCTGAAGCTTTCTTT CASSLLGQAGSEAFF
TRBD1 NA TRBJ1-5 TRBV16 TGTGCCAGCAGCCAATCCGGCAGGGGGGAACAGCCCCAGCATTTT CASSQSGRGEQPQHF
TRBD2 NA TRBJ2-1 TRBV5-1 TGCGCCAGCAGCTTGGGGACTAGCGGGAGTGGAGAGCAGTTCTTC CASSLGTSGSGEQFF
NA NA TRBJ1-2 TRBV5-5 TGTGCCAGCAGCTTCCGACAGATACAGGGTTTCTCTGGCTACACCTTC CASSFRQIQGFSGYTF
NA NA TRBJ1-1 TRBV7-9 TGTGCCAGCAGCTTAGGACCCCAGGCTGAAGCTTTCTTT CASSLGPQAEAFF
NA NA TRBJ1-6 TRBV7-3 TGTGCCAGCAGCGTCTCGACAGGCAGGAATTCACCCCTCCACTTT CASSVSTGRNSPLHF
NA NA TRBJ2-3 TRBV5-5 TGTGCCAGCAGCTTAAACAGGGAAAGCACAGATACGCAGTATTTT CASSLNRESTDTQYF
TRBD2 NA TRBJ2-1 TRBV19 TGTGCCACCGTCCCCGACGGGGGGGCGTTAAATGAGCAGTTCTTC CATVPDGGALNEQFF
NA NA TRBJ1-2 TRBV20-1 TGCAGTGCTAGTTCCAGGGCCCTAGGCGGTGGCTACACCTTC CSASSRALGGGYTF
NA NA TRBJ1-1 TRBV14 TGTGCCAGCAGCCAACATGCGCAGAACACTGAAGCTTTCTTT CASSQHAQNTEAFF
NA NA TRBJ1-5 TRBV2 TGTGCCAGCAGGGAGACCAGGGGCCTGAGCAATCAGCCCCAGCATTTT CASRETRGLSNQPQHF
TRBD2 once TRBJ2-1 TRBV10-1 TGCGCCAGCAGTGATGGGGGAGGGAACCTTTCCTACAATGAGCAGTTCTTC CASSDGGGNLSYNEQFF
TRBD1 NA TRBJ1-6 TRBV11-2 TGTGCCAGCAGCACCACAGGGGGCGCGGGACCCCTCCACTTT CASSTTGGAGPLHF
TRBD2 NA TRBJ2-1 TRBV5-4 TGTGCCAGCAGCCCCGGGACTAGCGGATACAATGAGCAGTTCTTC CASSPGTSGYNEQFF
NA NA TRBJ2-2 TRBV24-1 TGTGCCACTCTAGACAGCACCGGGGAGCTGTTTTTT CATLDSTGELFF
TRBD1 NA TRBJ1-2 TRBV7-2 TGTGCCAGCAGCGTCGACAGGGGGTATGGCTACACCTTC CASSVDRGYGYTF
TRBD1 once TRBJ1-2 TRBV6-5 TGTGCCAGCAGTACCACAGGGGAATTGAGCTATGGCTACACCTTC CASSTTGELSYGYTF
TRBD1 NA TRBJ1-2 TRBV19 TGTGCCAGTACAGGGGGGTATGGCTACACCTTC CASTGGYGYTF
TRBD1 NA TRBJ2-7 TRBV30 TGTGCCTGGAGTTTCCCCCGGGACAGGGGGCAACACGAGCAGTACTTC CAWSFPRDRGQHEQYF
TRBD1 NA TRBJ1-1 TRBV13 TGTGCCAGCAGCCAACGGGACAGGAACACTGAAGCTTTCTTT CASSQRDRNTEAFF
TRBD2 once TRBJ2-4 TRBV4-1 TGCGCCAGCAGCCAAGATGGGGTACTAGCGGGGGGCCCGGCCAAAAACATTCAGTACTTC CASSQDGVLAGGPAKNIQYF
NA NA TRBJ2-1 TRBV11-2 TGTGCCAGCAGCTTAGGGGCAGGGTCATACAATGAGCAGTTCTTC CASSLGAGSYNEQFF
NA NA TRBJ2-7 TRBV4-3 TGCGCCAGCAGCCAAGAAGGGGATTCTCGAGTGCAGTACTTC CASSQEGDSRVQYF
TRBD1 once TRBJ2-2 TRBV7-2 TGTGCCAGCAGACTACAGGGGGCGCGCACCGGGGAGCTGTTTTTT CASRLQGARTGELFF
TRBD1 NA TRBJ1-1 TRBV18 TGTGCCAGCTCACGGCGGCTGACAGGGACCGAACTGAACACTGAAGCTTTCTTT CASSRRLTGTELNTEAFF